Listed below are T cell receptor beta chains from one sample, sequenced in a study of Graves' ophthalmopathy and Graves' hyperthyroidism. TCRdb independently ran MiXCR on the multiplex PCR reads; one entry per CDR3 protein. The table shows some 160,000 distinct CDR3 sequences, with around 40% occurring only once. Material: peripheral blood. The receptors shown here come from a man aged 30-40 years with Graves' ophthalmopathy. CDR3s include the opening cysteine and the closing phenylalanine or tryptophan. Fields, in order: CDR3 DNA, CDR3 protein, D gene, V gene, J gene, clone size. D genes are given only for firm matches. Size is stated for part of the rows, as once, few or many counts, or as a class when the clone is expanded.

CDR3 DNA: TGTGCCAGCAGTTCCCCGGGGGTGGCTGGAAACACCATATATTTT
CDR3 protein: CASSSPGVAGNTIYF
D gene: -
V gene: TRBV28
J gene: TRBJ1-3
clone size: many

CDR3 DNA: TGTGCCAGCAACAGGGGGGCCGGTGGGTCACCCCTCCACTTT
CDR3 protein: CASNRGAGGSPLHF
D gene: TRBD1
V gene: TRBV6-1
J gene: TRBJ1-6
clone size: once

CDR3 DNA: TGTGCCAGCAGTTTTTGGCGGGGTATGGGCCTCAATCAGCCCCAGCATTTT
CDR3 protein: CASSFWRGMGLNQPQHF
D gene: -
V gene: TRBV28
J gene: TRBJ1-5
clone size: -

CDR3 DNA: TGCAGTGCTAGGGGACCGAACACTGAAGCTTTCTTT
CDR3 protein: CSARGPNTEAFF
D gene: -
V gene: TRBV20-1
J gene: TRBJ1-1
clone size: many

CDR3 DNA: TGTGCCAGCAGTGGGGGGGCCTACACTGAAGCTTTCTTT
CDR3 protein: CASSGGAYTEAFF
D gene: -
V gene: TRBV28
J gene: TRBJ1-1
clone size: few

CDR3 DNA: TGTGCCAGCAGTGAAAGGCTAGCAAAAATCCACGAGCAGTACTTC
CDR3 protein: CASSERLAKIHEQYF
D gene: -
V gene: TRBV6-1
J gene: TRBJ2-7
clone size: -

CDR3 DNA: TGTGCCAGCAGCCCCGGACGGACCTCCTACGAGCAGTACTTC
CDR3 protein: CASSPGRTSYEQYF
D gene: -
V gene: TRBV7-2
J gene: TRBJ2-7
clone size: once

CDR3 DNA: TGCGCCAGCAGCTTGGAGGCAGCCTACGAGCAGTACTTC
CDR3 protein: CASSLEAAYEQYF
D gene: -
V gene: TRBV5-1
J gene: TRBJ2-7
clone size: many

CDR3 DNA: TGTGCCAGCAGTTCACCGGGACAGGGGGCGAACGAGCAGTACTTC
CDR3 protein: CASSSPGQGANEQYF
D gene: TRBD1
V gene: TRBV25-1
J gene: TRBJ2-7
clone size: -

CDR3 DNA: TGTGCCAGCAGTTACCCCCGATCCCCGGACGCCGGAGGGCACGAGCAGTACTTC
CDR3 protein: CASSYPRSPDAGGHEQYF
D gene: -
V gene: TRBV28
J gene: TRBJ2-7
clone size: -

CDR3 DNA: TGTGCCTGGAGTCGCGGGACAGCGCAGCCCCAGCATTTT
CDR3 protein: CAWSRGTAQPQHF
D gene: TRBD1
V gene: TRBV30
J gene: TRBJ1-5
clone size: many

CDR3 DNA: TGTGCCAGCAGCTTACAAGGGCTAGCGGGCTACGAGCAGTACTTC
CDR3 protein: CASSLQGLAGYEQYF
D gene: TRBD2
V gene: TRBV11-2
J gene: TRBJ2-7
clone size: -

CDR3 DNA: TGCGCCAGCAGCCAAGACCCCGTGGTCCGTGGCTATGGCTACACCTTC
CDR3 protein: CASSQDPVVRGYGYTF
D gene: -
V gene: TRBV4-1
J gene: TRBJ1-2
clone size: -

CDR3 DNA: TGTGCCAGCACCTCAGGTGCGGCTAGCAATCAGCCCCAGCATTTT
CDR3 protein: CASTSGAASNQPQHF
D gene: -
V gene: TRBV6-1
J gene: TRBJ1-5
clone size: -

CDR3 DNA: TGTGCCAGCAGTTTCATCAGGGGAAGGTACGAGCAGTACTTC
CDR3 protein: CASSFIRGRYEQYF
D gene: -
V gene: TRBV27
J gene: TRBJ2-7
clone size: -

CDR3 DNA: TGTGCCACCAGCCGGAGGACTAGCGGGACGAATGAGCAGTACTTC
CDR3 protein: CATSRRTSGTNEQYF
D gene: TRBD2
V gene: TRBV15
J gene: TRBJ2-7
clone size: -

CDR3 DNA: TGTGCCAGCAGCCAATCCCTTGTACTTGGGAACATTCAGTACTTC
CDR3 protein: CASSQSLVLGNIQYF
D gene: -
V gene: TRBV28
J gene: TRBJ2-4
clone size: many

CDR3 DNA: TGCGCCAGCAGCAGGACGGGGGCGGCTTACGAGCAGTACTTC
CDR3 protein: CASSRTGAAYEQYF
D gene: -
V gene: TRBV5-1
J gene: TRBJ2-7
clone size: -

CDR3 DNA: TGTGCCAGCAGCTTAGGCAACAGGGGGCTTCGGGAGACCCAGTACTTC
CDR3 protein: CASSLGNRGLRETQYF
D gene: TRBD1
V gene: TRBV11-2
J gene: TRBJ2-5
clone size: -

CDR3 DNA: TGCAGCGTTGACCGGAACACTGAAGCTTTCTTT
CDR3 protein: CSVDRNTEAFF
D gene: -
V gene: TRBV29-1
J gene: TRBJ1-1
clone size: -

CDR3 DNA: TGCAGTGCCCCCGGGGTTCAGGACGAGCAGTACTTC
CDR3 protein: CSAPGVQDEQYF
D gene: -
V gene: TRBV20-1
J gene: TRBJ2-7
clone size: many

CDR3 DNA: TGTGCCAGCAGGGAGGGGGGCACCGGGGAGCTGTTTTTT
CDR3 protein: CASREGGTGELFF
D gene: -
V gene: TRBV28
J gene: TRBJ2-2
clone size: many

CDR3 DNA: TGTGCCAGCACCGATGCGGGGGCTGGTGGCTACACCTTC
CDR3 protein: CASTDAGAGGYTF
D gene: -
V gene: TRBV6-5
J gene: TRBJ1-2
clone size: many

CDR3 DNA: TGTGCCTGGAGTGCGGGACAAAATAGCAATCAGCCCCAGCATTTT
CDR3 protein: CAWSAGQNSNQPQHF
D gene: -
V gene: TRBV30
J gene: TRBJ1-5
clone size: -

CDR3 DNA: TGTACCAGCAGGGGGGGGTCCGCGGGACAGGATAACTATGGCTACACCTTC
CDR3 protein: CTSRGGSAGQDNYGYTF
D gene: TRBD1
V gene: TRBV6-5
J gene: TRBJ1-2
clone size: many

CDR3 DNA: TGTGCCACCAGCAGCCGGGACAGGGGGCGCGCTCAGCCCCAGCATTTT
CDR3 protein: CATSSRDRGRAQPQHF
D gene: TRBD1
V gene: TRBV15
J gene: TRBJ1-5
clone size: many